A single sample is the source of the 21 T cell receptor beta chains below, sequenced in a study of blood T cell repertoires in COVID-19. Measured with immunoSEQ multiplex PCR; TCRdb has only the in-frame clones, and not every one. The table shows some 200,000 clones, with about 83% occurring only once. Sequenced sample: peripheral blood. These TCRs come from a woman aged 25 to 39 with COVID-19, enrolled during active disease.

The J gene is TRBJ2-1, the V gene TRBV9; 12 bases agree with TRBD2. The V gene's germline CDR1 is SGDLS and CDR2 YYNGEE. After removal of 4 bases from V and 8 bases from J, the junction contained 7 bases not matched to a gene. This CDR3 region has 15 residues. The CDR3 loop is CASSPRLAGGYEQFF. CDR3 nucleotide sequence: TGTGCCAGCAGCCCCCGCCTAGCGGGAGGGTATGAGCAGTTCTTC.

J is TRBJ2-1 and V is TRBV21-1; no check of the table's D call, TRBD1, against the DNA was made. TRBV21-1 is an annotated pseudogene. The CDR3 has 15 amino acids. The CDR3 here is CASSPSGQGVNEQFF. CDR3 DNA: TGTGCCAGCAGCCCTTCCGGGCAGGGTGTAAATGAGCAGTTCTTC.

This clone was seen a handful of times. As DNA, the CDR3 is TGTGCCGCGCGCGCCAGGGCGAACTATGGCTACACCTTC. Translating gives CAARARANYGYTF. The V call is TRBV7-2, the J call TRBJ1-2; maybe TRBD1 (5 bases). Trimming removed 11 bases at V and 2 bases at J, with 15 bases between. Germline V gene sequence: CDR1 SGHTA, CDR2 FQGNSA. This CDR3 contains 13 residues.

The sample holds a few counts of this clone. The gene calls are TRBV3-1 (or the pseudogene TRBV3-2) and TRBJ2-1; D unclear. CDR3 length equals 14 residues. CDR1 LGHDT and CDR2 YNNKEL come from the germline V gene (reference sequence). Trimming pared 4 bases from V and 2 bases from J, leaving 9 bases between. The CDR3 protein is CASSPTLTYNEQFF. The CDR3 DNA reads TGTGCCAGCAGCCCCACGCTAACCTACAATGAGCAGTTCTTC.

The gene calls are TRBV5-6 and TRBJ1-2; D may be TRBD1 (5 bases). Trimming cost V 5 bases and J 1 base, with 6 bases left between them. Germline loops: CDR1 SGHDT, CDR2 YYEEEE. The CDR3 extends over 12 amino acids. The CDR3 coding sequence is TGTGCCAGCAGGGACAATAACTATGGCTACACCTTC. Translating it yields CASRDNNYGYTF.

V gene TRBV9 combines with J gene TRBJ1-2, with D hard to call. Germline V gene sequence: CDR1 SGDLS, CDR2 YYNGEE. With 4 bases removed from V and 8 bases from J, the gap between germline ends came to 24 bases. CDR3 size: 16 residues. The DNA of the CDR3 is TGTGCCAGCAGCTCCCCCCGGGAGGGTATGGGGAGAGGCTACACCTTC. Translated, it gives CASSSPREGMGRGYTF.

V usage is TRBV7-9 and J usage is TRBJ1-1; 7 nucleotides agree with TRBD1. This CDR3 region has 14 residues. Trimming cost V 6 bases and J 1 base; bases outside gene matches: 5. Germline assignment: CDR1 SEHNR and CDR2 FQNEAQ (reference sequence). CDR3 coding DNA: TGTGCCAGCAGACAACAGGGGCGGAACACTGAAGCTTTCTTT. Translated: CASRQQGRNTEAFF. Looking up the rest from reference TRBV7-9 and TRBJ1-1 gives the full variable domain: DTGVSQNPRHKITKRGQNVTFRCDPISEHNRLYWYRQTLGQGPEFLTYFQNEAQLEKSRLLSDRFSAERPKGSFSTLEIQRTEQGDSAMYLCASRQQGRNTEAFFGQGTRLTVV.

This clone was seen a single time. The CDR3 spells CASSPTLFDSYQNTIYF. In nucleotides, the CDR3 is TGTGCCAGCAGCCCTACGCTATTTGACAGCTACCAAAACACCATATATTTT. The chain combines TRBV3-1 (or the pseudogene TRBV3-2) with TRBJ1-3; perhaps TRBD1 as D (5 bases). V lost 4 bases and J 6 bases, leaving 22 bases between the germline ends. CDR3 length equals 17 residues. Germline CDR1 and CDR2: LGHDT and YNNKEL (reference sequence).

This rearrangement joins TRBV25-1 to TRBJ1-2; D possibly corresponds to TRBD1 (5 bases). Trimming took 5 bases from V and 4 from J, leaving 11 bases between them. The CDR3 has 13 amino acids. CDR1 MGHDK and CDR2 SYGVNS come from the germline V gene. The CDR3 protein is CASSQGVGYGYTF. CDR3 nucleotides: TGTGCCAGCAGTCAAGGGGTTGGCTATGGCTACACCTTC.

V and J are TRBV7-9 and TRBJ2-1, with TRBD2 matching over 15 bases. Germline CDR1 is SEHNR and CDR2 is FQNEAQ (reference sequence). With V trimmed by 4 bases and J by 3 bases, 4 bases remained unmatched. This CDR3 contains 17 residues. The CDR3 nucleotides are TGTGCCAGCAGCTCCGGGACTAGCGGGGGGCACTACAATGAGCAGTTCTTC. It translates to CASSSGTSGGHYNEQFF.

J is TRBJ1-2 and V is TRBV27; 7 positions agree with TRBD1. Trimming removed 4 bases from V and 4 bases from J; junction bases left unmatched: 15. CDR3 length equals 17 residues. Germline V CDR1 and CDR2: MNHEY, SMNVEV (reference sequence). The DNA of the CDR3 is TGTGCCAGCAGTTCCCGACAGGGACCACACCCTCTCTATGGCTACACCTTC. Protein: CASSSRQGPHPLYGYTF.

For the CDR3, the DNA is TGTGCCAGCAGCGTAGAGGGGGCCTACACAGATACGCAGTATTTT. It specifies CASSVEGAYTDTQYF. This chain uses TRBV9 with TRBJ2-3; TRBD1 matches at 7 bases. The V and J ends lost 0 bases and 2 bases, in that order; junction bases with no gene match: 3. This CDR3 contains 15 residues. Germline CDR1 and CDR2: SGDLS and YYNGEE.

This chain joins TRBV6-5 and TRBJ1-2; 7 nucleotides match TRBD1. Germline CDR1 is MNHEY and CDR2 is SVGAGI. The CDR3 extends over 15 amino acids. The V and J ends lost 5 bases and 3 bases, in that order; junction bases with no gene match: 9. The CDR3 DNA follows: TGTGCCAGCAGTAAATCCGGACAGGCCTACTATGGCTACACCTTC. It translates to CASSKSGQAYYGYTF.

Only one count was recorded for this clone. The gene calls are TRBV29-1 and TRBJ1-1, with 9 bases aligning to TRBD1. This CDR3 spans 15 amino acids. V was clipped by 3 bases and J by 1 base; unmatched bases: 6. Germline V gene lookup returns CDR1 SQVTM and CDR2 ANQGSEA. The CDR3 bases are TGCAGCGTTGAGTTGGACAGGGGCCGGAACACTGAAGCTTTCTTT. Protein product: CSVELDRGRNTEAFF.

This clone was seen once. The CDR3 DNA reads as TGTGCCAGCAGCCCGTCAGCGTCAGAATATAGCAATCAGCCCCAGCATTTT. Translated, it gives CASSPSASEYSNQPQHF. V and J are TRBV7-7 and TRBJ1-5; unclear D gene. CDR3 length: 17 residues. CDR1 SSHAT and CDR2 FNYEAQ come from the germline V gene (reference sequence). V lost 5 bases to trimming and J lost 0 bases, with 17 bases between them. Combining the CDR3 with reference TRBV7-7 and TRBJ1-5 gives the whole variable domain GAGVSQSPRYKVTKRGQDVTLRCDPISSHATLYWYQQALGQGPEFLTYFNYEAQPDKSGLPSDRFSAERPEGSISTLTIQRTEQRDSAMYRCASSPSASEYSNQPQHFGDGTRLSIL.

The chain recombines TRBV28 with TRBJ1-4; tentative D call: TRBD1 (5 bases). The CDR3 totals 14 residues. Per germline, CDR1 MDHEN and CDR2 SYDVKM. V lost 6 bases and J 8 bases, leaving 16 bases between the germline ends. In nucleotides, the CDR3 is TGTGCCAGCAGCCACGGTGGGGCGCGAGAAAAACTGTTTTTT. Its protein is CASSHGGAREKLFF.

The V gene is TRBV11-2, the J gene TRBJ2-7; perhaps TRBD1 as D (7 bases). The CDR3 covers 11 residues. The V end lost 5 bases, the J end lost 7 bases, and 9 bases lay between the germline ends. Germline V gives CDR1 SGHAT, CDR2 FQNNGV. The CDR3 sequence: CASSPGGEQYF. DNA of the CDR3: TGTGCCAGCAGCCCAGGGGGGGAGCAGTACTTC.

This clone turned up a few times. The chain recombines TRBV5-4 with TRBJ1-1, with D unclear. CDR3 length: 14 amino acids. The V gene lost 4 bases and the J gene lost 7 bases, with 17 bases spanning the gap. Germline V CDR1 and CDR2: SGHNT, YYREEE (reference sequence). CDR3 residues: CASSPEVGSDEAFF. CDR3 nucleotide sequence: TGTGCCAGCAGCCCGGAGGTTGGGTCAGATGAAGCTTTCTTT.

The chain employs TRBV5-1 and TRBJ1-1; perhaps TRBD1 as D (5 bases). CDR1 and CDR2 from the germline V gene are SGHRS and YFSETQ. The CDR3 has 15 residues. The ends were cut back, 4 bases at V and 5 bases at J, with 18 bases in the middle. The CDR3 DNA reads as TGCGCCAGCAGCGCGGGGGAGCAGGGTATGACTGAAGCTTTCTTT. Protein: CASSAGEQGMTEAFF.

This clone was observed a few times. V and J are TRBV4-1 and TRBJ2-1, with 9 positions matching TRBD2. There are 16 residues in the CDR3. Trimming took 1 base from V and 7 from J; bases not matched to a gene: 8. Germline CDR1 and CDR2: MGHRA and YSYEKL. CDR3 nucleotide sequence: TGCGCCAGCAGCCAAGTTCCGACTAGCGGAGGGAATGAGCAGTTCTTC. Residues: CASSQVPTSGGNEQFF.

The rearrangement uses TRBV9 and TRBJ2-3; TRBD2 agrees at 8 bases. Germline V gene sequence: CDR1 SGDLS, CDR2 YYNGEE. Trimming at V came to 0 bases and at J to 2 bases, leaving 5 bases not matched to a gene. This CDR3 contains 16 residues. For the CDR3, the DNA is TGTGCCAGCAGCGTAGCGGGAGGGCCTCCCACAGATACGCAGTATTTT. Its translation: CASSVAGGPPTDTQYF. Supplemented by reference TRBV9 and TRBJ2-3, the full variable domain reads DSGVTQTPKHLITATGQRVTLRCSPRSGDLSVYWYQQSLDQGLQFLIQYYNGEERAKGNILERFSAQQFPDLHSELNLSSLELGDSALYFCASSVAGGPPTDTQYFGPGTRLTVL.